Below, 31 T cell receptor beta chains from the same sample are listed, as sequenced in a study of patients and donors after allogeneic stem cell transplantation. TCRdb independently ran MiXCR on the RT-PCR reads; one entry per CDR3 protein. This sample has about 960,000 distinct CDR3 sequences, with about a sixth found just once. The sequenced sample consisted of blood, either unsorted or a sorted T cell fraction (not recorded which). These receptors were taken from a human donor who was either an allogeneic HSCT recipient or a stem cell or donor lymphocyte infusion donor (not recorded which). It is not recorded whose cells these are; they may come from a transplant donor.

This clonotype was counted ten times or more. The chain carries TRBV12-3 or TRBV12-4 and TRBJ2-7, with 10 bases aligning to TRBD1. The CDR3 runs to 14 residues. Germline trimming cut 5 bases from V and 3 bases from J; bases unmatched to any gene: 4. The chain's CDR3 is CASSPRDRGYEQYF. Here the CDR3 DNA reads TGTGCCAGCAGTCCCCGGGACAGGGGCTACGAGCAGTACTTC.

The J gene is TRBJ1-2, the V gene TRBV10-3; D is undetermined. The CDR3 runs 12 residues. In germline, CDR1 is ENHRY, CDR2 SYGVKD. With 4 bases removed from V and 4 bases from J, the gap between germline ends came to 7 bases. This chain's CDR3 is CAISALGYGYTF. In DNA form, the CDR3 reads TGTGCCATCAGTGCTCTAGGCTATGGCTACACCTTC.

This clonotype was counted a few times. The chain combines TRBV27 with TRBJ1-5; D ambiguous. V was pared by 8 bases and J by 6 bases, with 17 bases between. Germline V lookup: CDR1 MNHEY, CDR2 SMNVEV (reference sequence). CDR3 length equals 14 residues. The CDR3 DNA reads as TGTGCCAGCCGCAGCCTCGCGGAATCTCAGCCCCAGCATTTT. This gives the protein CASRSLAESQPQHF.

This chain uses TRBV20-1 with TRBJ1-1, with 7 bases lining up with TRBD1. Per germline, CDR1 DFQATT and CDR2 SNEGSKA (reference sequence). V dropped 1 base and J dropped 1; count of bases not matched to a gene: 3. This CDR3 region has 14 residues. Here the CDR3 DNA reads TGCAGTGCTAGAGGGGGACAGCCGAACACTGAAGCTTTCTTT. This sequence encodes CSARGGQPNTEAFF.

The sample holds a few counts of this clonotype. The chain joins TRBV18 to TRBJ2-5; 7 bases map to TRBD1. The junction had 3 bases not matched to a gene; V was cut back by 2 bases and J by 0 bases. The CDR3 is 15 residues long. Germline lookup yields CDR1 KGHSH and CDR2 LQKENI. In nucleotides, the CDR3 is TGTGCCAGCTCACCAATACAGGGGAACCAAGAGACCCAGTACTTC. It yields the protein CASSPIQGNQETQYF.

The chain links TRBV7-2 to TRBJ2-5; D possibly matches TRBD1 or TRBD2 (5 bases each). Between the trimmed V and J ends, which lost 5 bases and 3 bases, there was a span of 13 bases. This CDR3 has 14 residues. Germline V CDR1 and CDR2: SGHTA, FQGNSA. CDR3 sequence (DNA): TGTGCCAGCAGCCTCACGGGACCTAAAGAGACCCAGTACTTC. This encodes CASSLTGPKETQYF.

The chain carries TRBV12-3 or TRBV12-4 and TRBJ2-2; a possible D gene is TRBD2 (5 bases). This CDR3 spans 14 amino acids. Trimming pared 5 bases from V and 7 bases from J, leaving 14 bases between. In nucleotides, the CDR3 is TGTGCCAGCAGTCGATACCAGAGGGACGGGGAGCTGTTTTTT. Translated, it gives CASSRYQRDGELFF.

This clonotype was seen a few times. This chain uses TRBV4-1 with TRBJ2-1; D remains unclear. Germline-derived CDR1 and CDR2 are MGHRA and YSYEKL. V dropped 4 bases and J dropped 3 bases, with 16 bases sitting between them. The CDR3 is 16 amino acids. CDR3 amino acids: CASSPVTTTRYNEQFF. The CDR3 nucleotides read TGCGCCAGCAGCCCCGTTACTACAACCCGCTACAATGAGCAGTTCTTC.

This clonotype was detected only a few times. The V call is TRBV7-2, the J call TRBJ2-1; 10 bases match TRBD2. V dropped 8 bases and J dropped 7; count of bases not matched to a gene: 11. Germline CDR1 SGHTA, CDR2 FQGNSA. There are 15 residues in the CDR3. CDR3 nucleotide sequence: TGTGCCAGCGGACCTTCTAGCGGGAGTCTGAATGAGCAGTTCTTC. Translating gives CASGPSSGSLNEQFF.

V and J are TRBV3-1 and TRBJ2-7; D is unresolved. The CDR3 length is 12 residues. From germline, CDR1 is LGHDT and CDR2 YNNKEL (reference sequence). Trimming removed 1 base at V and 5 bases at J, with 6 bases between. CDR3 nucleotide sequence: TGTGCCAGCAGCCAAGTTTCCCACGAGCAGTACTTC. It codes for CASSQVSHEQYF.

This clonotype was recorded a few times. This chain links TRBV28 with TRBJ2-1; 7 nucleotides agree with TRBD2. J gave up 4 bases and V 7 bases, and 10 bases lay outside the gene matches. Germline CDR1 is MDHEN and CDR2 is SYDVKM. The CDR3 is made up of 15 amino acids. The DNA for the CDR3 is TGTGCCAGCAATCCTCTTGGGGGAGGGTACAATGAGCAGTTCTTC. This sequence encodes CASNPLGGGYNEQFF.

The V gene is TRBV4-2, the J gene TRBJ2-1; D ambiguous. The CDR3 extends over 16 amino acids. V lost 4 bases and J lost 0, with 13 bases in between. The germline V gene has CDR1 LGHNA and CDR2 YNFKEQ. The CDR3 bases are TGTGCCAGCAGCCGCTCGGCGGTTGGCTCCTACAATGAGCAGTTCTTC. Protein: CASSRSAVGSYNEQFF.

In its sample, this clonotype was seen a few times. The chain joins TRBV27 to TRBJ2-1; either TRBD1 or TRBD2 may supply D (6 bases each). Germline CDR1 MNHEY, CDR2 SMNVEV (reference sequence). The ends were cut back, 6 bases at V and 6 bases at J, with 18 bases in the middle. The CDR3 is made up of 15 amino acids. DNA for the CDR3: TGTGCCAGCAGCCTAATGGGGGGCGCGCCCAATGAGCAGTTCTTC. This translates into CASSLMGGAPNEQFF.

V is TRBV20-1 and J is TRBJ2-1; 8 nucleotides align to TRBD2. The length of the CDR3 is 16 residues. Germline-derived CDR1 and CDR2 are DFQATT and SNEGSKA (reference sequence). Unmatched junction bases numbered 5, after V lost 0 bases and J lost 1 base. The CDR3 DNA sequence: TGCAGTGCTAGAGACGGAGCGGGAGCATCCTACAATGAGCAGTTCTTC. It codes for CSARDGAGASYNEQFF.

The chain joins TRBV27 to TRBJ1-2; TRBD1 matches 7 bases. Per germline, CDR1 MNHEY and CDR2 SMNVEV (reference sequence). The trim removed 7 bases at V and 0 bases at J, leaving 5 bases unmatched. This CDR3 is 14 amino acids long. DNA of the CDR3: TGTGCCAGCACCGCTGACAGGGCTAACTATGGCTACACCTTC. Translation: CASTADRANYGYTF.

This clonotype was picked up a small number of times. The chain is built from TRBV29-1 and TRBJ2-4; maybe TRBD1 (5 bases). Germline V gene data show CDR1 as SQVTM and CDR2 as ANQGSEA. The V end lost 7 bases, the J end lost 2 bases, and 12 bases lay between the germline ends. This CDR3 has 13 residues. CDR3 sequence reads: CSAATETKNIQYF. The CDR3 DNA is TGCAGCGCCGCGACAGAAACCAAAAACATTCAGTACTTC.

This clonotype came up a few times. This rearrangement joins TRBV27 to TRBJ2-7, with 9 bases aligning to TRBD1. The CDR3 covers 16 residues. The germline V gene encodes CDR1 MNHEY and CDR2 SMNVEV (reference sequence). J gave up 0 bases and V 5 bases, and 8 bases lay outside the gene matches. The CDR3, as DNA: TGTGCCAGCAGTACGACCGGGACAGGGAGCTCCTACGAGCAGTACTTC. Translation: CASSTTGTGSSYEQYF.

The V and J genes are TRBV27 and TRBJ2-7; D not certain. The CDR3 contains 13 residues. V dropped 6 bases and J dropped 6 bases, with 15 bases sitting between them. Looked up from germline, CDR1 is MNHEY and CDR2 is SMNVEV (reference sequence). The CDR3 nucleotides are TGTGCCAGCAGCCGAAGGGTGCCAGTCGAGCAGTACTTC. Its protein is CASSRRVPVEQYF.

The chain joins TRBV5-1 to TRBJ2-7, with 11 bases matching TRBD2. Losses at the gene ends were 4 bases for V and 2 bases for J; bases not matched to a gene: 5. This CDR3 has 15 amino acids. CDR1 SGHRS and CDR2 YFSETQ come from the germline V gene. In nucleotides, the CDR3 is TGCGCCAGCAGCGGAGGGACTAGCGGAACCTACGAGCAGTACTTC. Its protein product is CASSGGTSGTYEQYF.

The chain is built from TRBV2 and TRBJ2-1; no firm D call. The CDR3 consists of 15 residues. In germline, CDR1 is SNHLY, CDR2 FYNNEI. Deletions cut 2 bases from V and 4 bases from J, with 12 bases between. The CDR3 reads CASSETRDTYNEQFF. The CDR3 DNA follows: TGTGCCAGCAGTGAAACGCGCGACACTTACAATGAGCAGTTCTTC.

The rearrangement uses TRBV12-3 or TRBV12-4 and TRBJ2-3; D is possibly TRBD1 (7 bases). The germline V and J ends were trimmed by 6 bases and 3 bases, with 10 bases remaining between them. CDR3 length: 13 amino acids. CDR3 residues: CASRSGGTDTQYF. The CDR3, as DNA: TGTGCCAGCAGATCAGGGGGGACAGATACGCAGTATTTT.

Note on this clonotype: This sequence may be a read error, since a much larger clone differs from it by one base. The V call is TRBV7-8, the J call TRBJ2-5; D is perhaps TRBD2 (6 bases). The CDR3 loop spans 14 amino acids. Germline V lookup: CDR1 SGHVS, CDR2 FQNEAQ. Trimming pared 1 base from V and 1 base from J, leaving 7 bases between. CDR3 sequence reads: CASSLVTSQETQYF. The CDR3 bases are TGTGCCAGCAGCTTAGTGACTAGCCAAGAGACCCAGTACTTC.

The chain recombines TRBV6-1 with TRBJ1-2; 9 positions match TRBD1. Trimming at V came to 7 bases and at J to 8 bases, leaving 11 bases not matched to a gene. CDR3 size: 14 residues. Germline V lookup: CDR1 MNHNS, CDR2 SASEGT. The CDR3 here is CASNPGDRAWGYTF. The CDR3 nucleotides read TGTGCCAGCAATCCAGGGGACAGGGCCTGGGGCTACACCTTC.

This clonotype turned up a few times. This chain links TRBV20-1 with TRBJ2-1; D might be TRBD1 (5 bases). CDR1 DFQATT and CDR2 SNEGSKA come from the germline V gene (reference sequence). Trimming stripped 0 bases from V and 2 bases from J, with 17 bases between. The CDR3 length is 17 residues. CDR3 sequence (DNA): TGCAGTGCTAGAGATCAGAGTTCAGGGTACCCCTACAATGAGCAGTTCTTC. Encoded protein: CSARDQSSGYPYNEQFF.

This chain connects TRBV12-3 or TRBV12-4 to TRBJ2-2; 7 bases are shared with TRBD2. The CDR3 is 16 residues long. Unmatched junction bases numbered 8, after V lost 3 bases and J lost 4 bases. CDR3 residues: CASSFAAGVTTGELFF. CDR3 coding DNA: TGTGCCAGCAGTTTCGCGGCGGGAGTCACCACCGGGGAGCTGTTTTTT.

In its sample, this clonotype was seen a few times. The CDR3: CASSPDRGYYGYTF. Written as DNA, the CDR3 is TGTGCCAGCAGTCCCGACAGGGGATACTATGGCTACACCTTC. This chain links TRBV27 with TRBJ1-2, with 8 bases matching TRBD1. Germline-derived CDR1 and CDR2 are MNHEY and SMNVEV (reference sequence). This CDR3 contains 14 residues. The J segment lost 3 bases and the V segment lost 5 bases, leaving 5 bases of the junction unmatched.

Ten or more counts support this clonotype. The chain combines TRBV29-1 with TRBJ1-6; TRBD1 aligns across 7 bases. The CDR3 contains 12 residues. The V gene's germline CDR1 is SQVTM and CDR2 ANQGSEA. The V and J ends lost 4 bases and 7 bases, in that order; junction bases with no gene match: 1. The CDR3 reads CSVGQGNSPLHF. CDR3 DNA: TGCAGCGTTGGACAGGGAAATTCACCCCTCCACTTT.

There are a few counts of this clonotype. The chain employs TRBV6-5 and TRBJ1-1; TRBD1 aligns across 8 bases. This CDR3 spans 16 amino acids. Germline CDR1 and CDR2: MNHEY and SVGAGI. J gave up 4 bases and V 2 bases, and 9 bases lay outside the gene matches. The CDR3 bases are TGTGCCAGCAGTTACGGCCTTGGACAGGGCAGCACTGAAGCTTTCTTT. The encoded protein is CASSYGLGQGSTEAFF.

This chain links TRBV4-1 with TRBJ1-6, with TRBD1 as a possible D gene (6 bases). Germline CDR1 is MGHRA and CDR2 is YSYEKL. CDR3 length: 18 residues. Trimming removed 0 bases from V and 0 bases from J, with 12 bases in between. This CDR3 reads CASSQDSGGRSYNSPLHF. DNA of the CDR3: TGCGCCAGCAGCCAAGATAGCGGGGGGCGCTCCTATAATTCACCCCTCCACTTT.

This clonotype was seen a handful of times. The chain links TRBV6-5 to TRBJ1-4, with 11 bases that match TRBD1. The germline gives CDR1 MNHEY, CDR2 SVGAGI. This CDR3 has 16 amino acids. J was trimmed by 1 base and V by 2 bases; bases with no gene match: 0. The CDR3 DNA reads TGTGCCAGCAGTTACGGGACAGGGGGAACTAATGAAAAACTGTTTTTT. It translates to CASSYGTGGTNEKLFF.

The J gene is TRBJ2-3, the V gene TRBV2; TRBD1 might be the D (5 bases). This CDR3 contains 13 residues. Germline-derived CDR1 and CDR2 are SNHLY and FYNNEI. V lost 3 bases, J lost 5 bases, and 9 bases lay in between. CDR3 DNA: TGTGCCAGCAGTGATGATGGACAAGATACGCAGTATTTT. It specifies CASSDDGQDTQYF. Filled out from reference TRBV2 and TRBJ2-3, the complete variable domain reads EPEVTQTPSHQVTQMGQEVILRCVPISNHLYFYWYRQILGQKVEFLVSFYNNEISEKSEIFDDQFSVERPDGSNFTLKIRSTKLEDSAMYFCASSDDGQDTQYFGPGTRLTVL.